These 3 T cell receptor beta chains were sequenced from one sample in a study of blood T cell repertoires in COVID-19. The assay was immunoSEQ multiplex PCR, and TCRdb's table has in-frame clones only and misses some. The top ten hold approximately 52% of the sample, which has about 60,000 clones, about 80% seen once. Sequenced material: peripheral blood. These TCRs come from an elderly woman with acute or convalescent COVID-19.

The chain has TRBV20-1 and TRBJ1-6, with 9 positions matching TRBD1. J was trimmed by 9 bases and V by 3 bases; bases with no gene match: 9. Germline assignment: CDR1 DFQATT and CDR2 SNEGSKA (reference sequence). The CDR3 contains 15 residues. The CDR3 is CSASLRTGEASPLHF. CDR3 in DNA: TGCAGTGCTAGTCTTAGGACAGGGGAGGCTTCACCCCTCCACTTT.

The rearrangement links TRBV5-1 to TRBJ2-1; 8 nucleotides align to TRBD2. CDR3 length equals 16 residues. The germline V gene has CDR1 SGHRS and CDR2 YFSETQ. J was trimmed by 1 base and V by 0 bases; bases with no gene match: 3. CDR3 sequence reads: CASSLAGGRSYNEQFF. CDR3 nucleotides: TGCGCCAGCAGCTTGGCCGGCGGGAGGTCCTACAATGAGCAGTTCTTC.

This chain uses TRBV18 with TRBJ1-5, with no clear D. The germline V gene encodes CDR1 KGHSH and CDR2 LQKENI. This CDR3 spans 13 amino acids. Trimming shortened V by 4 bases and J by 5 bases, and 9 bases separated the two germline ends. The CDR3 region is CASSLTGDQPQHF. The DNA for the CDR3 is TGTGCCAGCTCACTTACCGGGGATCAGCCCCAGCATTTT.